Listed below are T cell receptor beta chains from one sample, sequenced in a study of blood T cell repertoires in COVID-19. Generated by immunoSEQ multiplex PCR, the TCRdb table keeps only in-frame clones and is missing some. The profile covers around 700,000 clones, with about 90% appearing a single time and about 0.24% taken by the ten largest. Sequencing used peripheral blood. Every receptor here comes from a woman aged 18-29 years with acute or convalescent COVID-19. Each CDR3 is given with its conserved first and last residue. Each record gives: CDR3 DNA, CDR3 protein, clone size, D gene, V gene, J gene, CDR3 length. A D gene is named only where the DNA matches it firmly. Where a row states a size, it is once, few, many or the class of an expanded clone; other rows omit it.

DNA: TGTGCCAGCAGCCCCCAGGGGGCGAGTTTTAATGAGCAGTTCTTC
CDR3: CASSPQGASFNEQFF
size: .
D: TRBD1
V: TRBV4-2
J: TRBJ2-1
length: 15

DNA: TGTGCCAGCAGCTTTCCGCAGGATGGCTACACCTTC
CDR3: CASSFPQDGYTF
size: .
D: .
V: TRBV7-9
J: TRBJ1-2
length: 12

DNA: TGTGCCAGCAGCCTCGGGGAAGCAGGCGGGGAGCTGTTTTTT
CDR3: CASSLGEAGGELFF
size: .
D: .
V: TRBV7-8
J: TRBJ2-2
length: 14

DNA: TGTGCCAGCAGTTTCCAGGGCGCTTATGGCTACACCTTC
CDR3: CASSFQGAYGYTF
size: once
D: .
V: TRBV12-3/TRBV12-4
J: TRBJ1-2
length: 13

DNA: TGTGCCAGCAGCCAAGATGAGAGGAATGAGCAGTTCTTC
CDR3: CASSQDERNEQFF
size: .
D: .
V: TRBV4-2
J: TRBJ2-1
length: 13

DNA: TGTGCCAGCAGCTCCGGACAGGGGGCAGGGTATGGCTACACCTTC
CDR3: CASSSGQGAGYGYTF
size: .
D: TRBD1
V: TRBV11-2
J: TRBJ1-2
length: 15

DNA: TGTGCCAGTAGTGCCAGGGAAGAGACCCAGTACTTC
CDR3: CASSAREETQYF
size: .
D: .
V: TRBV19
J: TRBJ2-5
length: 12

DNA: TGTGCCAGCAGCAAAAGACAGGGTGGTCAGCCCCAGCATTTT
CDR3: CASSKRQGGQPQHF
size: .
D: TRBD1
V: TRBV9
J: TRBJ1-5
length: 14

DNA: TGTGCCAGTAGCTACGACAGGGGGGGCAATCAGCCCCAGCATTTT
CDR3: CASSYDRGGNQPQHF
size: .
D: TRBD1
V: TRBV19
J: TRBJ1-5
length: 15

DNA: TGTGCCAGCAGCTACCCCGCCAGTGAGCAGTTCTTC
CDR3: CASSYPASEQFF
size: .
D: .
V: TRBV7-9
J: TRBJ2-1
length: 12

DNA: TGTGCCAGCAGCGCGGACAGCGGCACCGGGGAGCTGTTTTTT
CDR3: CASSADSGTGELFF
size: .
D: .
V: TRBV7-3
J: TRBJ2-2
length: 14

DNA: TGTGCCAGCGGGCAGGGGAGATATAGCAATCAGCCCCAGCATTTT
CDR3: CASGQGRYSNQPQHF
size: .
D: .
V: TRBV2
J: TRBJ1-5
length: 15

DNA: TGTGCCAGCAGCCAAGATCCAGCGGGGGGGCGCGAGCAGTACTTC
CDR3: CASSQDPAGGREQYF
size: .
D: TRBD2
V: TRBV3-1/TRBV3-2
J: TRBJ2-7
length: 15

DNA: TGTGCCAGCAGCCCCGGGTTGTCCTACGAGCAGTACTTC
CDR3: CASSPGLSYEQYF
size: .
D: .
V: TRBV7-9
J: TRBJ2-7
length: 13

DNA: TGTGCCAGCAGCTTAGAGTGGCCAAGCAAAGCGGATACGCAGTATTTT
CDR3: CASSLEWPSKADTQYF
size: .
D: .
V: TRBV7-9
J: TRBJ2-3
length: 16

DNA: TGCAGCGTAGCAGGGGGACCGAACACTGAAGCTTTCTTT
CDR3: CSVAGGPNTEAFF
size: .
D: TRBD1
V: TRBV29-1
J: TRBJ1-1
length: 13

DNA: TGTGCCAGCAGCGCGGGGTACGGACAGGGGGCGAAGGGCTACACCTTC
CDR3: CASSAGYGQGAKGYTF
size: .
D: TRBD1
V: TRBV5-5
J: TRBJ1-2
length: 16

DNA: TGTGCCATCAGTGATTCTACTTCTGGAAACACCATATATTTT
CDR3: CAISDSTSGNTIYF
size: .
D: .
V: TRBV10-3
J: TRBJ1-3
length: 14

DNA: TGTGCCAGCAGTCCCCGGGACAGGGATGAGCAGTTCTTC
CDR3: CASSPRDRDEQFF
size: .
D: TRBD1
V: TRBV28
J: TRBJ2-1
length: 13

DNA: TGTGCCAGCAGCCGGGGACAGGGCTCCTATAATTCACCCCTCCACTTT
CDR3: CASSRGQGSYNSPLHF
size: .
D: TRBD1
V: TRBV11-2
J: TRBJ1-6
length: 16

DNA: TGTGCCAGCAGCGTAGGCGGGGGGGCCAACAATGAGCAGTTCTTC
CDR3: CASSVGGGANNEQFF
size: .
D: TRBD2
V: TRBV9
J: TRBJ2-1
length: 15

DNA: TGTGCCAGCAGTGCCGGACAGGGGGCGGTTGGCAATCAGCCCCAGCATTTT
CDR3: CASSAGQGAVGNQPQHF
size: .
D: TRBD1
V: TRBV6-1
J: TRBJ1-5
length: 17

DNA: TGTGCCAGCATCGGACTAGCGGGGGGTTTTGGCACAGATACGCAGTATTTT
CDR3: CASIGLAGGFGTDTQYF
size: once
D: TRBD2
V: TRBV5-6
J: TRBJ2-3
length: 17

DNA: TGTGCCAGCAGCTTAGCGGGGGGGAACACTGAAGCTTTCTTT
CDR3: CASSLAGGNTEAFF
size: .
D: .
V: TRBV11-3
J: TRBJ1-1
length: 14

DNA: TGTGCCAGCAGTGACTCGCGCTTTACCATTTATTTT
CDR3: CASSDSRFTIYF
size: .
D: .
V: TRBV2
J: TRBJ1-3
length: 12

DNA: TGTGCCAGCAGCCGGAGCACTGGAGGTCAGCCCCAGCATTTT
CDR3: CASSRSTGGQPQHF
size: .
D: .
V: TRBV7-6
J: TRBJ1-5
length: 14

DNA: TGCGCCAGCAGCTTGGCCCTAGCGGGGGGCTCCGAGCAGTACTTC
CDR3: CASSLALAGGSEQYF
size: .
D: TRBD2
V: TRBV5-1
J: TRBJ2-7
length: 15

DNA: TGTGCCAGCAGTGAAAGGACAGAGGGCTATGGCTACACCTTC
CDR3: CASSERTEGYGYTF
size: .
D: .
V: TRBV2
J: TRBJ1-2
length: 14

DNA: TGTGCCAGCAGCTTCAACAGGGCAGAGACCCAGTACTTC
CDR3: CASSFNRAETQYF
size: .
D: .
V: TRBV7-3
J: TRBJ2-5
length: 13

DNA: TGTGCCAGCAGCTGGAGTATGGAGGCTCAGCCCCAGCATTTT
CDR3: CASSWSMEAQPQHF
size: .
D: .
V: TRBV5-6
J: TRBJ1-5
length: 14

DNA: TGTGCCATCAGTGCGACAGGTCTAGCAGATACGCAGTATTTT
CDR3: CAISATGLADTQYF
size: .
D: .
V: TRBV10-3
J: TRBJ2-3
length: 14

DNA: TGTGCCAGCAGCAAAGGGGTCGAGGAGCAGAACACTGAAGCTTTCTTT
CDR3: CASSKGVEEQNTEAFF
size: .
D: .
V: TRBV21-1
J: TRBJ1-1
length: 16

DNA: TGTGCCAGTAGACACCCCCGGGACAGGGGGCACACTGAAGCTTTCTTT
CDR3: CASRHPRDRGHTEAFF
size: few
D: TRBD1
V: TRBV19
J: TRBJ1-1
length: 16

DNA: TGTGCCAGCAGTAGCCGGGACAGGGGCTACAATGAGCAGTTCTTC
CDR3: CASSSRDRGYNEQFF
size: .
D: TRBD1
V: TRBV28
J: TRBJ2-1
length: 15

DNA: TGTGCCAGCTCCAGCGTCGGGGAGCTGTTTTTT
CDR3: CASSSVGELFF
size: .
D: .
V: TRBV12-3/TRBV12-4
J: TRBJ2-2
length: 11

DNA: TGTGCCAGTAGTAAGACAGGGGGCACCACCGGGGAGCTGTTTTTT
CDR3: CASSKTGGTTGELFF
size: .
D: TRBD1
V: TRBV19
J: TRBJ2-2
length: 15